A single sample gave rise to the 32 T cell receptor beta chains below, sequenced in a study of control samples from healthy donors and cancer patients. Sequencing was performed with immunoSEQ multiplex PCR; in TCRdb, only in-frame clones are kept and a portion is missing. Of some 150,000 clones listed, under 90% are singletons. Sequenced: blood. The receptors derive from a man aged 25-45 years in good health.

This sequence joins TRBV5-5 and TRBJ1-1; D gene unclear. This CDR3 is built from 13 residues. CDR1 is SGHKS and CDR2 is YYEKEE in the germline V gene (reference sequence). Trimming cost V 0 bases and J 5 bases, with 8 bases left between them. The CDR3 is CASSLGSGTEAFF. CDR3 DNA sequence: TGTGCCAGCAGCTTGGGTTCGGGGACTGAAGCTTTCTTT.

The rearrangement links TRBV5-1 to TRBJ2-2, with 11 positions matching TRBD2. This CDR3 has 15 residues. V was clipped by 2 bases and J by 6 bases; unmatched bases: 3. Looked up from germline, CDR1 is SGHRS and CDR2 is YFSETQ. The DNA for the CDR3 is TGCGCCAGCAGCTTACTAGCGGGAGACCCCGGGGAGCTGTTTTTT. Translation: CASSLLAGDPGELFF. Drawing the rest from reference TRBV5-1 and TRBJ2-2, the complete variable domain is KAGVTQTPRYLIKTRGQQVTLSCSPISGHRSVSWYQQTPGQGLQFLFEYFSETQRNKGNFPGRFSGRQFSNSRSEMNVSTLELGDSALYLCASSLLAGDPGELFFGEGSRLTVL.

The chain joins TRBV25-1 to TRBJ1-4, with 7 bases identical to TRBD1. Germline V lookup: CDR1 MGHDK, CDR2 SYGVNS. This CDR3 comprises 15 residues. Trimming at V came to 4 bases and at J to 12 bases, leaving 14 bases not matched to a gene. In DNA form, the CDR3 reads TGTGCCAGCAGTGCCCGGGACAGTGGCGTATCGGAACTGTTTTTT. Residues: CASSARDSGVSELFF.

The chain carries TRBV4-2 and TRBJ2-7; D call uncertain. The V end lost 4 bases, the J end lost 6 bases, and 10 bases lay between the germline ends. The CDR3 runs to 12 residues. Germline CDR1 and CDR2: LGHNA and YNFKEQ. The CDR3 DNA reads as TGTGCCAGCAGCCTCTCTAGAGGCGAGCAGTACTTC. Its translation: CASSLSRGEQYF.

The chain combines TRBV6-2 or TRBV6-3 with TRBJ2-7, with 7 positions matching TRBD2. Germline-derived CDR1 and CDR2 are MNHEY and SVGEGT. J was trimmed by 3 bases and V by 5 bases; bases with no gene match: 7. This CDR3 is built from 14 residues. Here the CDR3 DNA reads TGTGCCAGCAGTGAGCGGGGTAGCAGCTACGAGCAGTACTTC. This gives the protein CASSERGSSYEQYF.

The CDR3 sequence: CASSAGLAGEQFF. CDR3 bases: TGTGCCAGCAGCGCCGGACTAGCGGGAGAGCAGTTCTTC. V usage is TRBV9 and J usage is TRBJ2-1, with 12 bases that match TRBD2. The CDR3 has 13 amino acids. With 3 bases clipped from V and 10 bases from J, the junction kept 2 bases outside the gene matches. From germline, CDR1 is SGDLS and CDR2 YYNGEE.

A single count supports this clone. The chain employs TRBV7-2 and TRBJ2-5; TRBD1 matches at 10 bases. This CDR3 comprises 15 residues. Trimming at V came to 4 bases and at J to 6 bases, leaving 8 bases not matched to a gene. Germline assignment: CDR1 SGHTA and CDR2 FQGNSA. This CDR3 reads CASSSGQGRGKTQYF. The DNA of the CDR3 is TGTGCCAGCAGCTCGGGACAGGGGAGGGGAAAGACCCAGTACTTC.

The chain employs TRBV4-3 and TRBJ2-2; D is perhaps TRBD1 (5 bases). V lost 1 base, J lost 5 bases, and 20 bases lay in between. CDR3 size: 18 residues. Germline assignment: CDR1 LGHNA and CDR2 YSLEER. The CDR3 loop reads CASSQGRNSRVSTGELFF. The DNA of the CDR3 is TGCGCCAGCAGCCAAGGCCGTAATAGCAGGGTATCTACCGGGGAGCTGTTTTTT.

This chain connects TRBV19 to TRBJ2-6; no clear D. The CDR3 sequence is 15 residues long. The V end lost 4 bases, the J end lost 0 bases, and 7 bases lay between the germline ends. Germline lookup yields CDR1 LNHDA and CDR2 SQIVND (reference sequence). This chain's CDR3 is CASSTHHSGANVLTF. The CDR3 DNA is TGTGCCAGTAGTACCCACCACTCTGGGGCCAACGTCCTGACTTTC.

This sequence joins TRBV5-1 and TRBJ1-2; D gene uncertain. Germline V CDR1 and CDR2: SGHRS, YFSETQ. The CDR3 sequence is 11 residues long. Deletions cut 0 bases from V and 7 bases from J, with 4 bases between. CDR3 region: CASSLGPGYTF. The CDR3 DNA reads as TGCGCCAGCAGCTTGGGGCCTGGCTACACCTTC.

The chain couples TRBV19 to TRBJ1-1; 10 bases line up with TRBD1. From germline, CDR1 is LNHDA and CDR2 SQIVND (reference sequence). CDR3 size: 14 residues. V lost 3 bases to trimming and J lost 7 bases; unmatched junction nucleotides: 5. The CDR3: CASSMGTGAGEAFF. In DNA, the CDR3 is TGTGCCAGTAGTATGGGGACAGGGGCTGGTGAAGCTTTCTTT.

The chain recombines TRBV6-6 with TRBJ2-6, with a tentative D call TRBD2 (6 bases). V lost 5 bases and J lost 0, with 11 bases in between. Germline V gene sequence: CDR1 MNHNY, CDR2 SVGAGI (reference sequence). The CDR3 has 16 residues. DNA of the CDR3: TGTGCCAGCAGTCAAACCGGGAGCTCTGGGGCCAACGTCCTGACTTTC. Translation: CASSQTGSSGANVLTF.

This chain connects TRBV3-1 (or the pseudogene TRBV3-2) to TRBJ2-6; D gene ambiguous. Per germline, CDR1 LGHDT and CDR2 YNNKEL (reference sequence). V lost 3 bases, J lost 1 base, and 25 bases lay in between. The CDR3 covers 21 residues. The CDR3: CASSQGFLMGGRASGANVLTF. The CDR3 DNA reads as TGTGCCAGCAGCCAGGGCTTTTTGATGGGCGGACGTGCATCTGGGGCCAACGTCCTGACTTTC.

The V gene is TRBV13, the J gene TRBJ2-7, with 9 bases fitting TRBD1. V lost 4 bases to trimming and J lost 4 bases; unmatched junction nucleotides: 8. The CDR3 has 15 residues. CDR1 is PRHDT and CDR2 is FYEKMQ in the germline V gene (reference sequence). The CDR3, as DNA: TGTGCCAGCAGCTCCCTACAGGGGGCCAGATACGAGCAGTACTTC. Its translation: CASSSLQGARYEQYF.

J is TRBJ2-3 and V is TRBV3-1 (or the pseudogene TRBV3-2); D may be TRBD1 (5 bases). Trimming took off 3 bases at V and 3 bases at J, with 19 bases between the two ends. From germline, CDR1 is LGHDT and CDR2 YNNKEL (reference sequence). This CDR3 is built from 17 residues. The CDR3 is CASSHRRPGFGTDTQYF. The CDR3 coding sequence is TGTGCCAGCAGCCACCGAAGGCCAGGGTTCGGGACAGATACGCAGTATTTT.

The gene calls are TRBV6-2 or TRBV6-3 and TRBJ2-6, with 15 bases aligning to TRBD2. V shed 4 bases and J 0 bases; nucleotides not matched to a gene: 7. Germline V gene data show CDR1 as MNHEY and CDR2 as SVGEGT. CDR3 length equals 20 residues. CDR3 protein: CASSFPGLAGGSSGANVLTF. DNA of the CDR3: TGTGCCAGCAGTTTCCCGGGACTAGCGGGAGGATCCTCTGGGGCCAACGTCCTGACTTTC.

The genes are TRBV15 and TRBJ2-7; 8 bases line up with TRBD1. The V segment lost 3 bases and the J segment 6 bases; nucleotides outside the gene matches: 4. The CDR3 is 13 residues long. Germline V gene lookup returns CDR1 LNHNV and CDR2 YYDKDF (reference sequence). CDR3 nucleotides: TGTGCCACCAGCAGGACAGGGGCAGGCGAGCAGTACTTC. The encoded protein is CATSRTGAGEQYF. Variable domain in full (rest from reference TRBV15 and TRBJ2-7): DAMVIQNPRYQVTQFGKPVTLSCSQTLNHNVMYWYQQKSSQAPKLLFHYYDKDFNNEADTPDNFQSRRPNTSFCFLDIRSPGLGDTAMYLCATSRTGAGEQYFGPGTRLTVT.

The chain couples TRBV12-5 to TRBJ2-5; D is tentatively TRBD1 or TRBD2 (5 bases each). The CDR3 totals 15 residues. Trimming cost V 7 bases and J 2 bases, with 17 bases left between them. Looked up from germline, CDR1 is LGHNT and CDR2 is FRNRAP. Written as DNA, the CDR3 is TGTGCTAGTGCAGCCCGCAGGGACGGACAAGAGACCCAGTACTTC. This encodes CASAARRDGQETQYF.

The V and J genes are TRBV5-6 and TRBJ2-5; 9 nucleotides match TRBD2. The CDR3 has 15 residues. The germline gives CDR1 SGHDT, CDR2 YYEEEE. V shed 1 base and J 2 bases; nucleotides not matched to a gene: 3. CDR3 bases: TGTGCCAGCAGCTTGTTAGCGGGGGCTCAAGAGACCCAGTACTTC. It yields the protein CASSLLAGAQETQYF.

The rearrangement uses TRBV18 and TRBJ2-2; tentative D call: TRBD1 (5 bases). The CDR3 is made up of 14 amino acids. Germline V gene data show CDR1 as KGHSH and CDR2 as LQKENI. Trimming took off 3 bases at V and 6 bases at J, with 11 bases between the two ends. This CDR3 reads CASSPGQGAGELFF. CDR3 nucleotides: TGTGCCAGCTCACCTGGGCAGGGCGCCGGGGAGCTGTTTTTT. The whole variable domain, remainder taken from reference TRBV18 and TRBJ2-2, is NAGVMQNPRHLVRRRGQEARLRCSPMKGHSHVYWYRQLPEEGLKFMVYLQKENIIDESGMPKERFSAEFPKEGPSILRIQQVVRGDSAAYFCASSPGQGAGELFFGEGSRLTVL.

The genes are TRBV11-3 and TRBJ2-3, with 9 positions matching TRBD1. Germline V gives CDR1 SGHNT, CDR2 YENEEA. The CDR3 is made up of 15 amino acids. J gave up 2 bases and V 5 bases, and 5 bases lay outside the gene matches. In DNA, the CDR3 is TGTGCCAGCAGCCCGGGGACAGGGTCCACAGATACGCAGTATTTT. Its translation is CASSPGTGSTDTQYF.

This clone was counted ten times or more. This chain joins TRBV18 and TRBJ1-1; D gene uncertain. This CDR3 has 13 residues. Per the germline V gene, CDR1 is KGHSH and CDR2 is LQKENI. With 5 bases removed from V and 1 base from J, the gap between germline ends came to 8 bases. The CDR3 DNA follows: TGTGCCAGCTCAACGTTCGGGAACACTGAAGCTTTCTTT. It specifies CASSTFGNTEAFF.

The rearrangement links TRBV4-3 to TRBJ2-7; the match to TRBD2 covers 7 bases. The V gene's germline CDR1 is LGHNA and CDR2 YSLEER. V shed 5 bases and J 3 bases; nucleotides not matched to a gene: 7. CDR3 size: 14 residues. CDR3 DNA: TGCGCCAGCAGCAAAGGGGAGGGGATCTACGAGCAGTACTTC. It yields the protein CASSKGEGIYEQYF.

The V gene is TRBV7-3, the J gene TRBJ2-1, with TRBD2 matching 11 bases. Trimming cost V 5 bases and J 4 bases; bases outside gene matches: 4. This CDR3 is built from 15 residues. Per germline, CDR1 SGHTA and CDR2 FQGTGA. As DNA, the CDR3 is TGTGCCAGCAGCCCCGGGACTAGCGGTTACAATGAGCAGTTCTTC. It is translated as CASSPGTSGYNEQFF.

V gene TRBV4-3 combines with J gene TRBJ1-5; D remains ambiguous. Germline CDR1 LGHNA, CDR2 YSLEER. Trimming stripped 1 base from V and 6 bases from J, with 7 bases between. The CDR3 is 13 residues long. The CDR3 coding sequence is TGCGCCAGCAGCCAAGGGCCCGGTCAGCCCCAGCATTTT. Translated: CASSQGPGQPQHF.

This clone has just one count. This sequence joins TRBV5-1 and TRBJ2-2, with TRBD1 identical over 9 bases. The CDR3 runs 19 residues. The germline V gene has CDR1 SGHRS and CDR2 YFSETQ. The junction had 9 bases not matched to a gene; V was cut back by 0 bases and J by 0 bases. For the CDR3, the DNA is TGCGCCAGCAGCTTGGATGGGACAGGGCAGTTTGCGAACACCGGGGAGCTGTTTTTT. Amino acids: CASSLDGTGQFANTGELFF.

This chain connects TRBV15 to TRBJ2-3; a possible D gene is TRBD2 (6 bases). Germline V gene data show CDR1 as LNHNV and CDR2 as YYDKDF (reference sequence). The CDR3 has 16 amino acids. Deletions cut 3 bases from V and 0 bases from J, with 13 bases between. CDR3 in DNA: TGTGCCACCAGCAGGACTGGCGGGGTCAGCACAGATACGCAGTATTTT. Translated, it gives CATSRTGGVSTDTQYF.

The DNA for the CDR3 is TGTGCCAGCAGCTTAATCCCCGTTCCTGGGGCACCCCTCCACTTT. This codes for CASSLIPVPGAPLHF. This sequence joins TRBV11-2 and TRBJ1-6; D gene uncertain. In germline, CDR1 is SGHAT, CDR2 FQNNGV. Trimming stripped 2 bases from V and 11 bases from J, with 16 bases between. This CDR3 is 15 amino acids long.

The chain joins TRBV6-5 to TRBJ1-3; D call uncertain. This CDR3 has 13 residues. With 6 bases removed from V and 7 bases from J, the gap between germline ends came to 13 bases. Looked up from germline, CDR1 is MNHEY and CDR2 is SVGAGI. The DNA for the CDR3 is TGTGCCAGCAGCTCCGAATTGGGGAACACCATATATTTT. This translates into CASSSELGNTIYF.

The V and J genes are TRBV3-1 (or the pseudogene TRBV3-2) and TRBJ1-1, with D possibly being TRBD1 (6 bases). The V end was cut by 7 bases, the J end by 1 base, with 10 bases between. The CDR3 runs 13 residues. Germline-derived CDR1 and CDR2 are LGHDT and YNNKEL (reference sequence). The chain's CDR3 is CASIQTGNTEAFF. The CDR3 DNA reads TGTGCCAGCATCCAGACAGGGAACACTGAAGCTTTCTTT.

J is TRBJ2-5 and V is TRBV19; 8 nucleotides align to TRBD1. CDR3 size: 16 residues. Germline CDR1 and CDR2: LNHDA and SQIVND (reference sequence). J lost 1 base, V lost 4 bases, and 8 bases had no gene match. CDR3 sequence reads: CASSTGGAVGQETQYF. The CDR3 DNA follows: TGTGCCAGTAGTACAGGGGGCGCGGTGGGCCAAGAGACCCAGTACTTC. Supplemented by reference TRBV19 and TRBJ2-5, the full variable domain reads DGGITQSPKYLFRKEGQNVTLSCEQNLNHDAMYWYRQDPGQGLRLIYYSQIVNDFQKGDIAEGYSVSREKKESFPLTVTSAQKNPTAFYLCASSTGGAVGQETQYFGPGTRLLVL.

The gene calls are TRBV30 and TRBJ2-2, with 7 bases identical to TRBD1. The CDR3 extends over 15 amino acids. J gave up 2 bases and V 3 bases, and 6 bases lay outside the gene matches. From germline, CDR1 is GTSNPN and CDR2 SVGIG (reference sequence). The CDR3 spells CAWSRTGLNTGELFF. In nucleotides, the CDR3 is TGTGCCTGGAGCAGGACAGGATTAAACACCGGGGAGCTGTTTTTT.